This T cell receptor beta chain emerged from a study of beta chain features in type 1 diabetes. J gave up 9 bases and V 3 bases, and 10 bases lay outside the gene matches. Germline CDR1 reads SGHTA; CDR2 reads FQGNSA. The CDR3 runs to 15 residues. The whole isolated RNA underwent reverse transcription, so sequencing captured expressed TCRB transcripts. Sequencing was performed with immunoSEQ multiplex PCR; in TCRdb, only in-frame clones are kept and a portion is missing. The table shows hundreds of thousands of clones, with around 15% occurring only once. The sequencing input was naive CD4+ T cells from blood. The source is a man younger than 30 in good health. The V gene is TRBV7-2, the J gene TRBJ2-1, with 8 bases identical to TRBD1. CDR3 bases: TGTGCCAGCAGCTTGTTGGACAGGGACGGGGGTGAGCAGTTCTTC. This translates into CASSLLDRDGGEQFF. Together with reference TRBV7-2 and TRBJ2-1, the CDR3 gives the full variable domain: GAGVSQSPSNKVTEKGKDVELRCDPISGHTALYWYRQSLGQGLEFLIYFQGNSAPDKSGLPSDRFSAERTGGSVSTLTIQRTQQEDSAVYLCASSLLDRDGGEQFFGPGTRLTVL.